Following are 12 T cell receptor beta chains from one sample sequenced in a study of CD8 T cells in ankylosing spondylitis. Study outcomes and limitations: A motif in TCR beta, a set of eight highly homologous variants, appeared characteristic of ankylosing spondylitis blood.

TCRdb reprocessed the 5' RACE reads with MiXCR, giving one entry per CDR3 protein. The repertoire consists of more than 400,000 distinct CDR3 sequences, with roughly 5.3% occurring once and the leading ten covering around 3.6%. These receptors have no identified antigens. Specimen: blood, either unsorted or a sorted T cell fraction (not recorded which). These TCRs come from a male donor with ankylosing spondylitis.

In this sample, this clonotype turned up once. A single base separates this from a much larger clone, so it may be a read error. This sequence joins TRBV6-1 and TRBJ2-3; D possibly corresponds to TRBD1 (7 bases). Germline CDR1 reads MNHNS; CDR2 reads SASEGT. The CDR3 is 14 amino acids. Trimming removed 8 bases at V and 3 bases at J, with 15 bases between. CDR3 residues: CASAPGGRTDTQYF. The CDR3 DNA sequence: TGTGCCAGCGCCCCAGGGGGGAGAACAGATACGCAGTATTTT.

This clonotype came up a few times. The genes are TRBV4-3 and TRBJ2-2; D possibly corresponds to TRBD2 (5 bases). Germline-derived CDR1 and CDR2 are LGHNA and YSLEER. V was pared by 0 bases and J by 5 bases, with 16 bases between. This CDR3 comprises 17 residues. The CDR3 DNA follows: TGCGCCAGCAGCCAAGATTCCCTCCGGGTAGCGACCGGGGAGCTGTTTTTT. Translated: CASSQDSLRVATGELFF.

J is TRBJ2-1 and V is TRBV7-2; D unresolved. CDR1 SGHTA and CDR2 FQGNSA come from the germline V gene. V was clipped by 5 bases and J by 13 bases, with 15 bases between them. The CDR3 runs 12 residues. The CDR3 DNA follows: TGTGCCAGCAGCCACCAGTCCGCGGAACAGTTCTTC. Protein sequence: CASSHQSAEQFF.

This clonotype was recorded many times. The chain is built from TRBV12-3 or TRBV12-4 and TRBJ1-2, with TRBD1 identical over 7 bases. The CDR3 runs to 15 residues. The V gene end was trimmed by 3 bases and the J gene end by 4 bases; junction bases not matched to a gene: 8. In nucleotides, the CDR3 is TGTGCCAGCAGTTTTACCCTGCAGGGGGTCTATGGCTACACCTTC. Residues: CASSFTLQGVYGYTF.

In this sample, this clonotype turned up many times. The chain employs TRBV18 and TRBJ1-1; D gene ambiguous. The germline V gene has CDR1 KGHSH and CDR2 LQKENI. With 0 bases removed from V and 0 bases from J, the gap between germline ends came to 17 bases. The CDR3 loop spans 18 amino acids. The CDR3 protein is CASSPPRGTKVLNTEAFF. The CDR3 DNA sequence: TGTGCCAGCTCACCACCTCGTGGCACCAAGGTCTTGAACACTGAAGCTTTCTTT.

Ten or more counts support this clonotype. The chain couples TRBV20-1 to TRBJ2-2; D is possibly TRBD1 (5 bases). Germline V gene data show CDR1 as DFQATT and CDR2 as SNEGSKA (reference sequence). Trimming shortened V by 3 bases and J by 4 bases, and 9 bases separated the two germline ends. This CDR3 spans 13 amino acids. The CDR3 DNA sequence: TGCAGTGCTAGTCAGGGAAGCACCGGGGAGCTGTTTTTT. Translated: CSASQGSTGELFF.

This clonotype was counted ten times or more. The V gene is TRBV5-1, the J gene TRBJ2-7; D is unresolved. Germline CDR1 reads SGHRS; CDR2 reads YFSETQ. This CDR3 is built from 13 residues. Trimming took off 1 base at V and 9 bases at J, with 14 bases between the two ends. Here the CDR3 DNA reads TGCGCCAGCAGCTTGATCCCCGATGAAGGGCAGTACTTC. This translates into CASSLIPDEGQYF.

This clonotype was observed at least ten times. The chain links TRBV4-1 to TRBJ2-5; D may be TRBD2 (6 bases). The V end lost 0 bases, the J end lost 2 bases, and 13 bases lay between the germline ends. Looked up from germline, CDR1 is MGHRA and CDR2 is YSYEKL. This CDR3 has 16 amino acids. The CDR3 coding sequence is TGCGCCAGCAGCCAAGAAAGAGGGAGGTTTCAAGAGACCCAGTACTTC. Amino acid sequence: CASSQERGRFQETQYF.

This clonotype has ten or more counts. The chain uses TRBV20-1 and TRBJ2-1, with D perhaps matching TRBD2 (5 bases). Germline V gene data show CDR1 as DFQATT and CDR2 as SNEGSKA (reference sequence). This CDR3 is built from 14 residues. V dropped 1 base and J dropped 9 bases, with 16 bases sitting between them. The CDR3 here is CSARGASRWSEQFF. The CDR3 DNA sequence: TGCAGTGCTAGAGGAGCTAGCCGGTGGAGTGAGCAGTTCTTC.

The rearrangement joins TRBV5-1 to TRBJ2-7; 8 bases are shared with TRBD2. Germline lookup yields CDR1 SGHRS and CDR2 YFSETQ. The CDR3 is made up of 16 amino acids. V lost 0 bases and J lost 1; bases outside the gene matches: 6. The CDR3 here is CASSLVASGPSYEQYF. The CDR3 bases are TGCGCCAGCAGCTTGGTAGCTAGCGGGCCTTCCTACGAGCAGTACTTC.

This clonotype was detected ten times or more. This rearrangement joins TRBV7-2 to TRBJ2-1; possible D gene TRBD2, 5 bases. Germline values: CDR1 SGHTA, CDR2 FQGNSA. The CDR3 has 15 residues. The V gene lost 2 bases and the J gene lost 2 bases, with 10 bases spanning the gap. The CDR3 here is CASSLRLATYNEQFF. The CDR3 region has the DNA TGTGCCAGCAGCTTAAGGCTAGCTACCTACAATGAGCAGTTCTTC.

Many counts were recorded for this clonotype. The V gene is TRBV7-2, the J gene TRBJ1-5, with D tentatively TRBD1 (5 bases). The CDR3 totals 15 residues. V was cut by 3 bases and J by 2 bases, with 11 bases left in between. Germline V gives CDR1 SGHTA, CDR2 FQGNSA. The CDR3 region has the DNA TGTGCCAGCAGCTTTTTTTCGGGGGGCAATCAGCCCCAGCATTTT. This translates into CASSFFSGGNQPQHF.